A single sample gave rise to the 18 T cell receptor beta chains below, sequenced in a study of shared clonotypes between healthy human individuals. Only in-frame clones appear in the TCRdb table, and some are missing; sequencing was by immunoSEQ multiplex PCR. The sample has about 2,500,000 clones, 85% to 95% seen once; the top ten hold over 0.12%. Sequencing was carried out using naive CD4+ T cells sorted from blood. Subset given: CD45RA+ positively selected. These receptor sequences come from a young man in good health.

V and J are TRBV18 and TRBJ1-3, with no clear D. Trimming pared 0 bases from V and 0 bases from J, leaving 9 bases between. Germline CDR1 and CDR2: KGHSH and LQKENI. CDR3 size: 16 residues. For the CDR3, the DNA is TGTGCCAGCTCACCACCCGGAAGCTACTCTGGAAACACCATATATTTT. This codes for CASSPPGSYSGNTIYF.

This clone was recorded a few times. Distinct nucleotide sequences in the sample also encode this CDR3. The chain couples TRBV5-1 to TRBJ1-1; 7 bases map to TRBD1. CDR1 and CDR2 from the germline V gene are SGHRS and YFSETQ. This CDR3 region has 13 residues. After removal of 0 bases from V and 4 bases from J, the junction contained 0 bases not matched to a gene. CDR3 protein: CASSLDRGTEAFF. CDR3 nucleotide sequence: TGCGCCAGCAGCTTGGACAGGGGCACTGAAGCTTTCTTT.

This chain connects TRBV18 to TRBJ1-3; 10 bases match TRBD1. Germline-derived CDR1 and CDR2 are KGHSH and LQKENI. V lost 2 bases and J lost 8; bases outside the gene matches: 3. CDR3 length equals 14 residues. CDR3 nucleotide sequence: TGTGCCAGCTCACCATCCGGGACAGGGGACACCATATATTTT. It yields the protein CASSPSGTGDTIYF.

In regard to this clone: Other DNA sequences from this sample encode an identical CDR3 as well. The chain couples TRBV6-6 to TRBJ2-7; the D is unclear. The length of the CDR3 is 11 residues. Germline V gives CDR1 MNHNY, CDR2 SVGAGI (reference sequence). V shed 0 bases and J shed 6 bases, with 3 bases lying between them. The CDR3 spells CASSYSSEQYF. In nucleotides, the CDR3 is TGTGCCAGCAGTTACTCGTCCGAGCAGTACTTC.

Comment on this clone: The same CDR3 arises from other DNA sequences in this sample as well. This rearrangement joins TRBV6-6 to TRBJ1-2, with D maybe TRBD1 (5 bases). Per the germline V gene, CDR1 is MNHNY and CDR2 is SVGAGI (reference sequence). V shed 0 bases and J shed 0 bases, with 5 bases lying between them. The CDR3 is made up of 14 amino acids. DNA of the CDR3: TGTGCCAGCAGTTACTCGACAGCTAACTATGGCTACACCTTC. It is translated as CASSYSTANYGYTF.

The chain employs TRBV7-9 and TRBJ2-1, with 11 nucleotides matching TRBD2. J was trimmed by 7 bases and V by 5 bases; bases with no gene match: 7. The V gene's germline CDR1 is SEHNR and CDR2 FQNEAQ (reference sequence). This CDR3 contains 15 residues. CDR3 bases: TGTGCCAGCAGCCCCGGGACTAGCGGCCTAAATGAGCAGTTCTTC. This codes for CASSPGTSGLNEQFF.

V usage is TRBV7-9 and J usage is TRBJ2-1; unclear D gene. CDR3 length: 16 amino acids. Germline V lookup: CDR1 SEHNR, CDR2 FQNEAQ (reference sequence). The V and J ends lost 1 base and 0 bases respectively, with 10 bases between them. The CDR3 sequence: CASSLVTSSSYNEQFF. CDR3 sequence (DNA): TGTGCCAGCAGCTTAGTAACAAGTAGCTCCTACAATGAGCAGTTCTTC.

In its sample, this clone was seen once. The rearrangement uses TRBV11-2 and TRBJ2-7; 14 positions match TRBD2. J gave up 6 bases and V 4 bases, and 8 bases lay outside the gene matches. The CDR3 runs to 16 residues. The germline V gene encodes CDR1 SGHAT and CDR2 FQNNGV. CDR3 residues: CASSSGLAGVWGEQYF. For the CDR3, the DNA is TGTGCCAGCAGCTCGGGACTAGCGGGAGTATGGGGCGAGCAGTACTTC.

The genes are TRBV30 and TRBJ1-1; 9 positions agree with TRBD1. In germline, CDR1 is GTSNPN, CDR2 SVGIG (reference sequence). The CDR3 length is 12 residues. Losses at the gene ends were 8 bases for V and 5 bases for J; bases not matched to a gene: 6. The CDR3 sequence is CAQHRGPTEAFF. The CDR3 region has the DNA TGTGCCCAGCACAGGGGGCCAACTGAAGCTTTCTTT. The full variable domain, in which reference TRBV30 and TRBJ1-1 provide the parts outside the CDR3, is SQTIHQWPATLVQPVGSPLSLECTVEGTSNPNLYWYRQAAGRGLQLLFYSVGIGQISSEVPQNLSASRPQDRQFILSSKKLLLSDSGFYLCAQHRGPTEAFFGQGTRLTVV.

The chain uses TRBV28 and TRBJ1-2; 7 nucleotides align to TRBD1. The CDR3 is 15 residues long. Germline CDR1 and CDR2: MDHEN and SYDVKM. The ends lost 2 bases at V and 8 bases at J; junction bases unmatched: 11. In DNA form, the CDR3 reads TGTGCCAGCAGTTTAGGATCTGAGGGGGCTCGCGGCTACACCTTC. It encodes CASSLGSEGARGYTF.

The chain combines TRBV4-3 with TRBJ2-1; 8 nucleotides line up with TRBD2. The germline V gene has CDR1 LGHNA and CDR2 YSLEER. The CDR3 sequence is 16 residues long. Germline trimming cut 1 base from V and 4 bases from J; bases unmatched to any gene: 6. The CDR3, as DNA: TGCGCCAGCAGCCAAGGGGGTAGCGGGGCTTACAATGAGCAGTTCTTC. This translates into CASSQGGSGAYNEQFF.

Of note for this clone: The same CDR3 can be traced to other DNA sequences in this sample. The rearrangement uses TRBV28 and TRBJ1-1, with D unclear. Germline CDR1 and CDR2: MDHEN and SYDVKM. V gave up 6 bases and J gave up 3 bases, with 11 bases separating them. CDR3 length: 13 amino acids. The CDR3 DNA reads as TGTGCCAGCAGCCTGGGTCAATACACTGAAGCTTTCTTT. Translation gives CASSLGQYTEAFF.

V and J are TRBV30 and TRBJ1-4; no clear D. Trimming cost V 5 bases and J 4 bases, with 11 bases left between them. The CDR3 covers 13 residues. From germline, CDR1 is GTSNPN and CDR2 SVGIG (reference sequence). The CDR3 here is CAWAGVFNEKLFF. For the CDR3, the DNA is TGTGCCTGGGCCGGGGTGTTTAATGAAAAACTGTTTTTT.

The chain joins TRBV5-1 to TRBJ2-1; the D is unclear. The length of the CDR3 is 11 residues. V lost 4 bases to trimming and J lost 7 bases, with 6 bases between them. Looked up from germline, CDR1 is SGHRS and CDR2 is YFSETQ. CDR3 DNA: TGCGCCAGCAGCGTCCGGAATGAGCAGTTCTTC. Translating it yields CASSVRNEQFF.

The chain employs TRBV18 and TRBJ2-3, with D perhaps matching TRBD1 or TRBD2 (5 bases each). CDR3 size: 16 residues. V lost 3 bases and J lost 2, with 15 bases in between. The germline V gene has CDR1 KGHSH and CDR2 LQKENI. The DNA for the CDR3 is TGTGCCAGCTCACCTCCGGGACGCCTGGACACAGATACGCAGTATTTT. This sequence encodes CASSPPGRLDTDTQYF.

This clone appeared once. This chain uses TRBV4-1 with TRBJ1-2; 7 bases align to TRBD1. Germline CDR1 and CDR2: MGHRA and YSYEKL. The CDR3 sequence is 15 residues long. Germline trimming cut 2 bases from V and 4 bases from J; bases unmatched to any gene: 7. The CDR3 protein is CASSQTGQPTYGYTF. The CDR3 DNA reads TGCGCCAGCAGCCAAACGGGACAGCCGACCTATGGCTACACCTTC.

Worth noting for this clone: A read error may produce the germline difference seen at one junction end. The V gene is TRBV5-4, the J gene TRBJ2-7; 15 nucleotides line up with TRBD2. The CDR3 is 15 amino acids. The germline CDR1 and CDR2 sequences are SGHNT and YYREEE (reference sequence). CDR3 sequence: CATGLAGGPSHEQYF. In DNA form, the CDR3 reads TGTGCCACCGGACTAGCGGGAGGGCCCTCCCACGAGCAGTACTTC.

The chain recombines TRBV7-6 with TRBJ2-5; D is perhaps TRBD2 (5 bases). Trimming took off 1 base at V and 7 bases at J, with 13 bases between the two ends. Germline assignment: CDR1 SGHVS and CDR2 FNYEAQ. This CDR3 is 14 amino acids long. The CDR3 is CASSLEQRVRTQYF. The CDR3 nucleotides read TGTGCCAGCAGCTTAGAACAGAGGGTTCGGACCCAGTACTTC.